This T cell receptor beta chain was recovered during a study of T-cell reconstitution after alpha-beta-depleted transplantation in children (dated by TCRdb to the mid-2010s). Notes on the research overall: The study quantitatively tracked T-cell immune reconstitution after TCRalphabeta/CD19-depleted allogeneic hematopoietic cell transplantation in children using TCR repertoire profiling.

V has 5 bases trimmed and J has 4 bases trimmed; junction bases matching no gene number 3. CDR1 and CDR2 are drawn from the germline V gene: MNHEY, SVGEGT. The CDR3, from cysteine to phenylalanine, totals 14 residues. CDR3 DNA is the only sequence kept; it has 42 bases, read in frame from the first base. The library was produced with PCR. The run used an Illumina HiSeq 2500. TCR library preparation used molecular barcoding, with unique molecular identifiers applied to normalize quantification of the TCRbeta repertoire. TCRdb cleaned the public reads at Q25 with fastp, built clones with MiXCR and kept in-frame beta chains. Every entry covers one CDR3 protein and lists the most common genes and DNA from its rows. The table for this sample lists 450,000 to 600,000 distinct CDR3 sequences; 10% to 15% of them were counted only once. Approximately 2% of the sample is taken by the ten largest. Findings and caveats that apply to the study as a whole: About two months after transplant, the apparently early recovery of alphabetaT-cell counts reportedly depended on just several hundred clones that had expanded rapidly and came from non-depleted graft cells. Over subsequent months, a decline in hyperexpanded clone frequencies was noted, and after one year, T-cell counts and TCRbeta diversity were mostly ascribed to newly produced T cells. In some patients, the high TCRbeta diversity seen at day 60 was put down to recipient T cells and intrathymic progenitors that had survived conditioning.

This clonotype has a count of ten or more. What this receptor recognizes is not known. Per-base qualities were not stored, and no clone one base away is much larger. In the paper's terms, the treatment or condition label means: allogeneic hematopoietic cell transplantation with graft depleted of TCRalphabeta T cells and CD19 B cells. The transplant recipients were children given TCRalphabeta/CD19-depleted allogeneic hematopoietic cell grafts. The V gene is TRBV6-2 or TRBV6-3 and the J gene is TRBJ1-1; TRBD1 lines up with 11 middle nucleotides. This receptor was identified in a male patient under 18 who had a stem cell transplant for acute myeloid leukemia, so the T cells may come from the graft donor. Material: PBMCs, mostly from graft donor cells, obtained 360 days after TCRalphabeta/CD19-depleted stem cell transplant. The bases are TGTGCCAGCAGTCGAGGGACAGGGGGCACTGAAGCTTTCTTT. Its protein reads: CASSRGTGGTEAFF.